This T cell receptor (beta chain) was identified during a study of STAT3 mutations in large granular lymphocyte leukemia. At the level of the study: Over half of T-LGLL patients had one or more immunosuppressive regimens.

Whole-study findings and limits: Some patients had dominant TCR clones larger than their STAT3 mutant burden. After therapy, about 35% of the 18 patients switched clonotypes, all new clones STAT3 wild type. In T-cell large granular lymphocyte leukemia, about half of patients showed multiple immunodominant subclonotypes.

With respect to this clone: What it binds is not known.

The assay was immunoSEQ multiplex PCR, and TCRdb's table has in-frame clones only and misses some. There are tens of thousands of clones in the sample; around three quarters occur only once, and approximately 28% lies in the top ten. The sample consisted of peripheral blood mononuclear cells. The receptor was derived from a woman in her forties or fifties with T-cell large granular lymphocyte leukemia. Some clones in this sample may be carry-over from other donors' samples.

This CDR3 reads CASSQRTGIGYGYTF. In DNA, the CDR3 is TGTGCCAGCAGCCAACGGACAGGGATCGGCTATGGCTACACCTTC. The V call is TRBV2, the J call TRBJ1-2; 8 bases match TRBD1. V dropped 6 bases and J dropped 4; count of bases not matched to a gene: 10. The germline V gene has CDR1 SNHLY and CDR2 FYNNEI. CDR3 length equals 15 residues.